The 17 T cell receptor beta chains given below trace back to one sample, sequenced in a study of blood T cell repertoires in COVID-19. Clones were sequenced by immunoSEQ multiplex PCR, and TCRdb holds only the in-frame ones, with some missing. The sample includes around 300,000 clones, about 88% of them seen just once. Sample: PBMCs or T cells enriched from blood (not recorded which). These receptors all come from a woman aged 45-65 years who had recovered from COVID-19.

The chain joins TRBV13 to TRBJ2-2, with D perhaps TRBD1 (5 bases). CDR1 and CDR2 (germline): PRHDT, FYEKMQ (reference sequence). V shed 2 bases and J shed 1 base, with 11 bases lying between them. The CDR3 runs to 16 residues. CDR3 nucleotides: TGTGCCAGCAGCTTAACCCACGACAGGAACACCGGGGAGCTGTTTTTT. It translates to CASSLTHDRNTGELFF. Using reference TRBV13 and TRBJ2-2 for the parts outside the CDR3, the full variable domain is AAGVIQSPRHLIKEKRETATLKCYPIPRHDTVYWYQQGPGQDPQFLISFYEKMQSDKGSIPDRFSAQQFSDYHSELNMSSLELGDSALYFCASSLTHDRNTGELFFGEGSRLTVL.

This chain uses TRBV2 with TRBJ1-2, with D tentatively TRBD1 (6 bases). This CDR3 comprises 13 residues. The V gene's germline CDR1 is SNHLY and CDR2 FYNNEI. V was clipped by 4 bases and J by 7 bases, with 13 bases between them. CDR3 nucleotides: TGTGCCAGCAGTGCGGGGGGGGCTAGTGGCTACACCTTC. As protein: CASSAGGASGYTF.

The chain employs TRBV28 and TRBJ2-7; D might be TRBD1 (7 bases). Per the germline V gene, CDR1 is MDHEN and CDR2 is SYDVKM. Trimming took 2 bases from V and 7 from J, leaving 15 bases between them. The CDR3 spans 14 residues. The CDR3 DNA is TGTGCCAGCAGTTTAGGGGGGACAGTTGGGGAGCAGTACTTC. Protein: CASSLGGTVGEQYF.

This clone was picked up one time. The chain recombines TRBV5-1 with TRBJ2-7, with TRBD1 matching over 7 bases. Per germline, CDR1 SGHRS and CDR2 YFSETQ. V trimming: 0 bases; J trimming: 2 bases; junction bases outside the gene matches: 5. The CDR3 is made up of 15 amino acids. CDR3 DNA: TGCGCCAGCAGCTTGGAGGGGGCGCCCCCCTACGAGCAGTACTTC. Its translation: CASSLEGAPPYEQYF.

V and J are TRBV7-9 and TRBJ2-5, with a tentative D call TRBD1 (6 bases). Trimming took off 0 bases at V and 3 bases at J, with 11 bases between the two ends. CDR1 is SEHNR, CDR2 FQNEAQ, per germline (reference sequence). CDR3 length: 15 amino acids. CDR3 in amino acids: CASSLARTEKETQYF. The CDR3 nucleotides read TGTGCCAGCAGCTTAGCGCGGACAGAGAAAGAGACCCAGTACTTC.

The J gene is TRBJ2-1, the V gene TRBV9; possibly TRBD2 for D (5 bases). V gave up 6 bases and J gave up 7 bases, with 17 bases separating them. The germline V gene has CDR1 SGDLS and CDR2 YYNGEE. The CDR3 has 14 amino acids. CDR3 residues: CASTTGKTRNEQFF. As DNA, the CDR3 is TGTGCCAGCACCACCGGGAAGACGCGGAATGAGCAGTTCTTC.

The chain couples TRBV5-4 to TRBJ1-4; possible D gene TRBD1, 5 bases. V lost 0 bases and J lost 4, with 7 bases in between. In germline, CDR1 is SGHNT, CDR2 YYREEE (reference sequence). This CDR3 is built from 14 residues. Written as DNA, the CDR3 is TGTGCCAGCAGCTTGGCAGGGAATAATGAAAAACTGTTTTTT. Amino acid sequence: CASSLAGNNEKLFF.

V usage is TRBV25-1 and J usage is TRBJ2-5, with TRBD2 matching 7 bases. Germline CDR1 and CDR2: MGHDK and SYGVNS. The CDR3 covers 15 residues. V gave up 3 bases and J gave up 1 base; unmatched junction bases: 5. The CDR3 loop reads CASSDPTSSQETQYF. The CDR3 region has the DNA TGTGCCAGCAGTGACCCGACTAGCAGCCAAGAGACCCAGTACTTC.

The CDR3 DNA sequence: TGTGCCAGCAGTACAGGGGTTGAGCAGTTCTTC. Its translation: CASSTGVEQFF. The J gene is TRBJ2-1, the V gene TRBV14; 7 nucleotides agree with TRBD1. CDR3 length: 11 amino acids. Germline-derived CDR1 and CDR2 are SGHDN and FVKESK. Germline trimming cut 6 bases from V and 9 bases from J; bases unmatched to any gene: 2.

The genes are TRBV7-2 and TRBJ1-4; D unclear. V lost 3 bases and J 8 bases, leaving 13 bases between the germline ends. The CDR3 extends over 14 amino acids. CDR1 is SGHTA, CDR2 FQGNSA, per germline. Here the CDR3 reads CASSFEVSREKLFF. As DNA, the CDR3 is TGTGCCAGCAGCTTTGAGGTCTCAAGGGAAAAACTGTTTTTT. The variable domain in full, with the rest retrieved from reference TRBV7-2 and TRBJ1-4, is GAGVSQSPSNKVTEKGKDVELRCDPISGHTALYWYRQSLGQGLEFLIYFQGNSAPDKSGLPSDRFSAERTGGSVSTLTIQRTQQEDSAVYLCASSFEVSREKLFFGSGTQLSVL.

For the CDR3, the DNA is TGTGCCAGCAACCCCGGACAGGGTGAAAAACTGTTTTTT. It translates to CASNPGQGEKLFF. The rearrangement joins TRBV27 to TRBJ1-4; TRBD1 matches 8 bases. The trim removed 7 bases at V and 7 bases at J, leaving 5 bases unmatched. The CDR3 consists of 13 residues. The germline V gene has CDR1 MNHEY and CDR2 SMNVEV (reference sequence).

The chain couples TRBV6-1 to TRBJ2-2, with a possible D match to TRBD2 (5 bases). V was pared by 2 bases and J by 2 bases, with 9 bases between. Germline lookup yields CDR1 MNHNS and CDR2 SASEGT. This CDR3 comprises 15 residues. The CDR3 loop is CASSEPSGNTGELFF. Written as DNA, the CDR3 is TGTGCCAGCAGTGAACCCAGCGGAAACACCGGGGAGCTGTTTTTT.

This clone was counted only a few times. The CDR3 here is CASSLWAGMNTEAFF. In DNA, the CDR3 is TGCGCCAGCAGCTTGTGGGCAGGGATGAACACTGAAGCTTTCTTT. V and J are TRBV5-1 and TRBJ1-1; a weak D match, TRBD1 (5 bases). This CDR3 contains 15 residues. Germline CDR1 is SGHRS and CDR2 is YFSETQ. Trimming cost V 1 base and J 0 bases, with 10 bases left between them.

The genes are TRBV28 and TRBJ2-7; D is undetermined. There are 13 residues in the CDR3. Germline CDR1 reads MDHEN; CDR2 reads SYDVKM. Trimming took 7 bases from V and 0 from J, leaving 10 bases between them. The DNA for the CDR3 is TGTGCCAGCAACGGAAGGAGCTCCTACGAGCAGTACTTC. Residues: CASNGRSSYEQYF.

The V gene is TRBV5-6, the J gene TRBJ2-5; TRBD1 is a possible D gene (6 bases). Germline V lookup: CDR1 SGHDT, CDR2 YYEEEE. Trimming stripped 3 bases from V and 5 bases from J, with 14 bases between. The CDR3 has 14 amino acids. The CDR3 bases are TGTGCCAGCAGCTCCACAGGGAAATGGGAGACCCAGTACTTC. Residues: CASSSTGKWETQYF.

The rearrangement uses TRBV6-1 and TRBJ2-1; D might be TRBD1 (5 bases). V shed 4 bases and J shed 0 bases, with 19 bases lying between them. Germline CDR1 and CDR2: MNHNS and SASEGT. The CDR3 loop spans 18 amino acids. In DNA, the CDR3 is TGTGCCAGCAGTGCCGACCCGAACAGGCCCCACTCCTACAATGAGCAGTTCTTC. Amino acids: CASSADPNRPHSYNEQFF.

This clone appeared once. CDR3 bases: TGTGCCAGCAGTACCGGGACAGGGGGCGTTAAGAACTATGGCTACACCTTC. Translated, it gives CASSTGTGGVKNYGYTF. The V gene is TRBV28, the J gene TRBJ1-2, with 12 bases that match TRBD1. Trimming cost V 5 bases and J 2 bases; bases outside gene matches: 9. The CDR3 covers 17 residues. Germline CDR1 is MDHEN and CDR2 is SYDVKM.